This T cell receptor (beta chain) was found in a study of early T cells in non-severe SARS-CoV-2 infection. From the 5' RACE reads, TCRdb called clonotypes with MiXCR, one entry per CDR3 protein. The sample lists about 60,000 distinct CDR3 sequences; 8% to 9% were seen once. Sequencing was carried out using whole blood. The sequence derives from an adult who was a healthcare worker with PCR-confirmed SARS-CoV-2 infection or an uninfected control (not recorded which).

The CDR3 DNA reads as TGTGCCAGCAGTTTAAGAGGGCTCACCGGGGAGCTGTTTTTT. This sequence encodes CASSLRGLTGELFF. The J gene is TRBJ2-2, the V gene TRBV28; D might be TRBD2 (5 bases). V was shortened by 2 bases and J by 4 bases, with 8 bases between the two germline ends. Germline V gene data show CDR1 as MDHEN and CDR2 as SYDVKM. The CDR3 runs 14 residues.